The T cell receptor (beta chain) described here comes from a study of beta chain features in type 1 diabetes (dated by TCRdb to the late 2010s). A note on the overall study: Mean age, gender distribution, total cell number and subset yield did not differ between patients and healthy donors. A total of 107,917,701 sorted cells were examined across all samples, and a strong correlation was observed between cell number per subset and RNA yield. In the study, TCRB repertoires of sorted circulating CD4+ T cell subsets from recently diagnosed type 1 diabetes patients were compared with those of matched healthy donors. Regulatory and stem cell-like memory subsets were obtained from only 8 patients and roughly eight healthy donors, while naive and central memory subsets were obtained from all 30 or so donors. The investigation overall reported the following: Naive, central memory and regulatory TCRB repertoires appeared more similar among patients than among healthy donors. At VDJ recombination sites, patients with type 1 diabetes made fewer insertions and deleted more nucleotides, a pattern implying thymic rearrangement abnormalities. Because cDNA was sequenced instead of genomic DNA, activated cells with high expression could be over-represented, although the groups did not differ in activation or CD3 levels. In all four CD4+ subsets, TCRB CDR3 length was moderately but significantly shorter in type 1 diabetes patients. Because small numbers of individuals were included in the HLA sub-analyses, any influence of HLA type on TCRB rearrangement was left unresolved. Shorter templates might have been favored by PCR, but patient and control samples were amplified and corrected together, so both groups would have been affected equally by any skew.

From each donor, a single peripheral blood sample of about 100 mL on average was drawn into heparinised tubes. A BD FACSAria II and a panel including CD45RO, CCR7, CD25, CD127, CD95 and CD27 were used to sort naive, central memory, regulatory and stem cell-like memory CD4+ T cells. Every sorted population had a purity above 95%. PBMCs were isolated right away by Lymphoprep density gradient centrifugation and were stained directly, without culture. To minimize batch effects, samples were stained and sorted in pairs, one healthy donor with one patient per experiment. Spanning cysteine to phenylalanine, the CDR3 consists of 15 amino acids. The sequence is cut down to CDR3 DNA, 45 bases in frame from base 1. CDR1 is given as SGHNT and CDR2 as YYREEE, both from the germline V gene (reference sequence). At the junction V is shortened by 6 bases and J by 3 bases, with 18 bases in between. Comment on this clone: The specificity of this receptor is unknown. It has no much larger one-base neighbor in the sample; base qualities were not kept.

All of the isolated RNA was reverse transcribed with the High Capacity cDNA Reverse Transcription Kit, so expressed TCRB transcripts were sequenced. Deep immunoSEQ sequencing was performed on naive, central memory and regulatory T cell samples, with an average of about 3.6 million total reads per sample. Sorted cells were lysed in RLT buffer, and RNA was extracted using DNase-treated RNeasy Micro or Mini kits according to cell number. To prevent cross-contamination, every cell subset was processed on its own, while patient and healthy donor samples were processed together. Using the immunoSEQ multiplex PCR, TCRB sequences were amplified from cDNA into 87-bp fragments spanning the CDR3 region. Amplicons were sequenced on the Illumina HiSeq platform. The original pipeline was this. Synthetic template baselines were used to correct PCR bias computationally, reads within Hamming distance 2 were collapsed, and singletons that could not be merged were discarded. By aligning reads against IMGT, V, D and J genes, CDR3 length, and insertions or deletions at six rearrangement sites were assigned. Within each subset, clonotype counts were normalized to sorted cell number, after which true diversity and Gini coefficients were computed with the tcR R package. Repertoire sharing was quantified using the overlap coefficient calculated on TCRB nucleotide sequences. Here the immuneACCESS table is served through TCRdb, limited to in-frame sequences with V and J called. Missing clones are a known gap in these copies; in checked studies unresolved V genes cover under half, and the rest lacks a known reason. V and J calls and clone size follow that table, whereas D and trimming were derived from the DNA. The sample table lists 100,000 to 150,000 clones, 7% to 10% of them with a count of one. The ten most abundant clones make up 0.65% to 0.75% of the sample.

The source material was central memory CD4+ T cells from blood. The chain is encoded by TRBV5-4 joined to TRBJ1-2; a tentative D call is TRBD1 (5 bases match). The sequence derives from a man between 25 and 39 years old with type 1 diabetes. CDR3 loop: CASTRQPPEDYGYTF. The sequenced DNA is TGTGCCAGCACGCGACAGCCCCCTGAGGACTATGGCTACACCTTC.